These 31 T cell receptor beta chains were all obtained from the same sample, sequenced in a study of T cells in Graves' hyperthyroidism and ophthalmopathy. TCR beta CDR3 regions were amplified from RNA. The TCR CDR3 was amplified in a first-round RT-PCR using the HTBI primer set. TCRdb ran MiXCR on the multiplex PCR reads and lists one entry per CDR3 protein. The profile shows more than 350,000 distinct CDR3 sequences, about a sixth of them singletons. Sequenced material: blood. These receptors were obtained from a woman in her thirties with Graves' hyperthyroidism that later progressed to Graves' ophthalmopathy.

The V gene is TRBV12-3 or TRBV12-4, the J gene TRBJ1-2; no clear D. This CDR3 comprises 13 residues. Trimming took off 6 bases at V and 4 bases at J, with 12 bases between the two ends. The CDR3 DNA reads TGTGCCAGCAGCGGAGCAGGAGTCTATGGCTACACCTTC. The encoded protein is CASSGAGVYGYTF.

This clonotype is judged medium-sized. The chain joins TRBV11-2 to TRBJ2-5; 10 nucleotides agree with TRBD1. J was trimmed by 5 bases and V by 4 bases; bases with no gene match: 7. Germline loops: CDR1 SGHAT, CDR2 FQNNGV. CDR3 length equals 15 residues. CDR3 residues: CASSSGTGDVETQYF. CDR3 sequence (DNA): TGTGCCAGCAGCTCAGGGACAGGGGATGTGGAGACCCAGTACTTC.

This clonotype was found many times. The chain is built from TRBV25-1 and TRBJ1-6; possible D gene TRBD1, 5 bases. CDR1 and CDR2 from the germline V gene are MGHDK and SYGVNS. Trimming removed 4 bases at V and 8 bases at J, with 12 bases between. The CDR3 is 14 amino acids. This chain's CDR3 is CASSGGTFYSPLHF. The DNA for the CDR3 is TGTGCCAGCAGTGGCGGGACGTTTTATTCACCCCTCCACTTT.

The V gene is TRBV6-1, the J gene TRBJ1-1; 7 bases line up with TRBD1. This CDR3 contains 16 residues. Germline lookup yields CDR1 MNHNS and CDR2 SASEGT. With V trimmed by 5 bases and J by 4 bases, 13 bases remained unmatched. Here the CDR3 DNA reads TGTGCCAGCAGTACAAACAGGGGTTTGTTTCTCACTGAAGCTTTCTTT. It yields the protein CASSTNRGLFLTEAFF.

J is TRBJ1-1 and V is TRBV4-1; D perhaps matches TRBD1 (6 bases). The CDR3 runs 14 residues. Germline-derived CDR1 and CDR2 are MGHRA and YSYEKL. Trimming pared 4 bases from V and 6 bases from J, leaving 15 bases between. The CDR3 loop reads CASSRKPRGAEAFF. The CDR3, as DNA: TGCGCCAGCAGCCGAAAACCCAGGGGCGCTGAAGCTTTCTTT.

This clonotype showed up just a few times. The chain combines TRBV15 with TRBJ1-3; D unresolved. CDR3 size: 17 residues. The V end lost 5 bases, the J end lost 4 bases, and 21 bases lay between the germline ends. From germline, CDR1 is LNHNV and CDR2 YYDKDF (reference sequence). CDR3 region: CATSDFGSPNAGNTIYF. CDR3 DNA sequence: TGTGCCACCAGCGATTTTGGCAGCCCGAACGCGGGAAACACCATATATTTT.

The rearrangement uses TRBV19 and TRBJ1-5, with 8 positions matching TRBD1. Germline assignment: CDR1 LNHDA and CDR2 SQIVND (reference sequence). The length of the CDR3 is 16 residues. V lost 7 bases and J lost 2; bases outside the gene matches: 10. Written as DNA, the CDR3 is TGTGCCAGTACTAGTTGGACAGGGAATGGCAATCAGCCCCAGCATTTT. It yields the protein CASTSWTGNGNQPQHF.

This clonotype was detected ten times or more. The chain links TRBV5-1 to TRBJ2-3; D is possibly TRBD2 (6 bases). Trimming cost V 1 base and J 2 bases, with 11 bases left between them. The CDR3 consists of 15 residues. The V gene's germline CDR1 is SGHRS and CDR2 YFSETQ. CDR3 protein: CASSLSGGNTDTQYF. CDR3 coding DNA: TGCGCCAGCAGCTTGTCGGGCGGGAACACAGATACGCAGTATTTT.

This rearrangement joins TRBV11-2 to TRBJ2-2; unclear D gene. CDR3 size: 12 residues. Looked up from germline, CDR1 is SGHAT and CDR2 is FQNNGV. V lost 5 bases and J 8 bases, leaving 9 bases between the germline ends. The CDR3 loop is CASSLPSGELFF. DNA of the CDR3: TGTGCCAGCAGCCTCCCCTCTGGGGAGCTGTTTTTT.

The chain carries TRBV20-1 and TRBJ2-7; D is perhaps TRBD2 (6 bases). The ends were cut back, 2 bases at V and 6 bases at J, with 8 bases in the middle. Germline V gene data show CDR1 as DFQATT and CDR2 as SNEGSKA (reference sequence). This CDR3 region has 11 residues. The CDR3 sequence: CSARTGGEQYF. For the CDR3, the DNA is TGCAGTGCTAGAACCGGGGGCGAGCAGTACTTC.

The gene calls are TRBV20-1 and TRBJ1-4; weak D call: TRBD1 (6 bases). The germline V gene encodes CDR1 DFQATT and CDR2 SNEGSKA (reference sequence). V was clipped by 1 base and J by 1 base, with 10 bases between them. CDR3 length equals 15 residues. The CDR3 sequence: CSARGLQGTNEKLFF. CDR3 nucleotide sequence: TGCAGTGCTAGAGGCCTACAGGGAACTAATGAAAAACTGTTTTTT.

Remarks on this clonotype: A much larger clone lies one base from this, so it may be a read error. Here the CDR3 reads CTSKRAGDTQYF. The CDR3 region has the DNA TGTACCAGCAAACGGGCCGGAGATACGCAGTATTTT. V usage is TRBV28 and J usage is TRBJ2-3, with D hard to call. This CDR3 contains 12 residues. CDR1 is MDHEN and CDR2 is SYDVKM in the germline V gene.

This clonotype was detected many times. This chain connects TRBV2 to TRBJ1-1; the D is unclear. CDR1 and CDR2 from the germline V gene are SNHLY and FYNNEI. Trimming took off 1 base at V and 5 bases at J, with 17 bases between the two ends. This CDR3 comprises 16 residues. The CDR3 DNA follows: TGTGCCAGCAGTGAAGTTGATCGGGGAATAGGAACTGAAGCTTTCTTT. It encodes CASSEVDRGIGTEAFF.

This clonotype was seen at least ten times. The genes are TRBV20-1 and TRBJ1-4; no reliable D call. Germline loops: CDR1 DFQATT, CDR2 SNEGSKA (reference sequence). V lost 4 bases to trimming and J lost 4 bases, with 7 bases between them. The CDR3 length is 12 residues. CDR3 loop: CSATWDNEKLFF. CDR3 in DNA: TGCAGTGCTACCTGGGATAATGAAAAACTGTTTTTT.

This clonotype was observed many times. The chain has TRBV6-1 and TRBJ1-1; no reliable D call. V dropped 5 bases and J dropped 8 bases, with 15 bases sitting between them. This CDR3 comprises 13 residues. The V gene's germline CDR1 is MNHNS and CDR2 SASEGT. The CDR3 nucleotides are TGTGCCAGCAGTTACACCTTAGGGCTAGAAGCTTTCTTT. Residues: CASSYTLGLEAFF.

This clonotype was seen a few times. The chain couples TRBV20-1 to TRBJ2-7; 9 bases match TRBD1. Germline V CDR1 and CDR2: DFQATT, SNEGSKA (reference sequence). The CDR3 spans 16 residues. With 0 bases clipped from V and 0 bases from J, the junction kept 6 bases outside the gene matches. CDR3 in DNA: TGCAGTGCTAGAGACCCGGGGACAGGGAGCTCCTACGAGCAGTACTTC. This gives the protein CSARDPGTGSSYEQYF.

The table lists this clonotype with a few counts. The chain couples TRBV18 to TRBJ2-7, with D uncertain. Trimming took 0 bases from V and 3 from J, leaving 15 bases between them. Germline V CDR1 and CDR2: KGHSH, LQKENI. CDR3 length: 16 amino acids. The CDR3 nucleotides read TGTGCCAGCTCACCACCGGGGTCCTCCTTCTACTACGAGCAGTACTTC. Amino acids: CASSPPGSSFYYEQYF.

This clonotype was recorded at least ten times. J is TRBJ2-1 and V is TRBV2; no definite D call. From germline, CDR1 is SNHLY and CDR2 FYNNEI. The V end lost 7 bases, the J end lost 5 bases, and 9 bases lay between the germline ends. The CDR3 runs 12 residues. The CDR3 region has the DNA TGTGCCAGCAACATCGTGCACAATGAGCAGTTCTTC. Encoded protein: CASNIVHNEQFF.

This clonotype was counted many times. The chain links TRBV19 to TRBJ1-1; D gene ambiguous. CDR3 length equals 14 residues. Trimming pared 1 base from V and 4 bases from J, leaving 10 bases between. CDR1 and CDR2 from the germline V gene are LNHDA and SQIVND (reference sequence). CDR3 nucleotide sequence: TGTGCCAGTAGTATAGGGAACCGAGGCACTGAAGCTTTCTTT. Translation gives CASSIGNRGTEAFF.

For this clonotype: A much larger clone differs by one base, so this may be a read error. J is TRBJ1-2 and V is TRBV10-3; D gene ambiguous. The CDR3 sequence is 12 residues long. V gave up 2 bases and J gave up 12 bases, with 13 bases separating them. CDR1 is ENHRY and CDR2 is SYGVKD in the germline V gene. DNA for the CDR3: TGTGCCATCAGTGAGCCTAATTCCCTCCACACCTTC. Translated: CAISEPNSLHTF.

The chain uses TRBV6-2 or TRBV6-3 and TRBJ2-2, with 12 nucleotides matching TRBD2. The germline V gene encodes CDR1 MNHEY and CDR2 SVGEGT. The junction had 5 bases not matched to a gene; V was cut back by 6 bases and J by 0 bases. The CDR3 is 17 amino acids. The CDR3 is CASRSLAGGSNTGELFF. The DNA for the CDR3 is TGTGCCAGCAGATCACTAGCGGGAGGATCGAACACCGGGGAGCTGTTTTTT.

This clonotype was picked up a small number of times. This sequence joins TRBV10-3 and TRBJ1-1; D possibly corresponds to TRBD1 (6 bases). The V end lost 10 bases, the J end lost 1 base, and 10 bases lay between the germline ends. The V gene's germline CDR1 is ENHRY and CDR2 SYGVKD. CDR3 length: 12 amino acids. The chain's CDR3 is CATKGQNTEAFF. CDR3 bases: TGTGCCACCAAGGGACAGAACACTGAAGCTTTCTTT.

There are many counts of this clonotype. CDR3 protein: CASSKGGTGSQPQHF. In DNA form, the CDR3 reads TGTGCCAGCAGCAAGGGCGGGACAGGGAGTCAGCCCCAGCATTTT. V gene TRBV6-1 combines with J gene TRBJ1-5; 9 bases fit TRBD1. Losses at the gene ends were 6 bases for V and 6 bases for J; bases not matched to a gene: 9. This CDR3 has 15 residues. CDR1 is MNHNS, CDR2 SASEGT, per germline.

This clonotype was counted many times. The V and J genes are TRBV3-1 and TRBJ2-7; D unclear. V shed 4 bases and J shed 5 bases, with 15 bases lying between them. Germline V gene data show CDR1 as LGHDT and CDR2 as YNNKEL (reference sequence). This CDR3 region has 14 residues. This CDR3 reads CASSPLIGRDEQYF. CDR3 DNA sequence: TGTGCCAGCAGCCCTCTTATCGGTAGGGACGAGCAGTACTTC.

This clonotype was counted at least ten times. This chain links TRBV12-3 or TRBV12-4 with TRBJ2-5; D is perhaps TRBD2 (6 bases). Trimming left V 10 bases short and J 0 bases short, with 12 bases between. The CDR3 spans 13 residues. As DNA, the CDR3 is TGTGCCACATGCGGGGAGAACCAAGAGACCCAGTACTTC. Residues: CATCGENQETQYF.

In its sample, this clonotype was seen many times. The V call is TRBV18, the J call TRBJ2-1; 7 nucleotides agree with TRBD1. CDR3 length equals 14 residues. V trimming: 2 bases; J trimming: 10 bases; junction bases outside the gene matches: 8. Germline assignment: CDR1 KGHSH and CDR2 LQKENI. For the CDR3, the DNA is TGTGCCAGCTCACCATCCCTGACAGGGCTCGAGCAGTTCTTC. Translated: CASSPSLTGLEQFF.

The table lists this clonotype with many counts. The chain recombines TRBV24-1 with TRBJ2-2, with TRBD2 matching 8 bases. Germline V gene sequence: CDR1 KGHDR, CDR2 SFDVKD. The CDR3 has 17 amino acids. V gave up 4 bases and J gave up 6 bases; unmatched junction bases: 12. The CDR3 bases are TGTGCCACCAGTGACATTAGCGGGACATGGGCCGCCGGGGAGCTGTTTTTT. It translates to CATSDISGTWAAGELFF.

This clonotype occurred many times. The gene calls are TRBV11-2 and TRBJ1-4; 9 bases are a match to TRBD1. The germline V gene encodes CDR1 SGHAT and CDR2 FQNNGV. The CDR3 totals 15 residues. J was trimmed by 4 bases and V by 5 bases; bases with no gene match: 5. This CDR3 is CASSRRTGVNEKLFF. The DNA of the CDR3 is TGTGCCAGCAGCCGCCGGACAGGGGTTAATGAAAAACTGTTTTTT.

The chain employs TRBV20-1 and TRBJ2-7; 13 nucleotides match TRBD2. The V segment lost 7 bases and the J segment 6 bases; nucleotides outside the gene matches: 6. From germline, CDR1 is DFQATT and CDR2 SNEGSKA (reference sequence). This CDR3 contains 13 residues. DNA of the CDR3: TGCAGTGTTTCGGGACTAGCGGGACCCGAGCAGTACGTC. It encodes CSVSGLAGPEQYV.

The CDR3 DNA reads as TGTGCCAGCACAGGACTAGTCTACGAGCAGTACTTC. Translated: CASTGLVYEQYF. The V and J genes are TRBV2 and TRBJ2-7; 7 nucleotides agree with TRBD2. Trimming cost V 7 bases and J 3 bases; bases outside gene matches: 3. This CDR3 spans 12 amino acids. In germline, CDR1 is SNHLY, CDR2 FYNNEI.

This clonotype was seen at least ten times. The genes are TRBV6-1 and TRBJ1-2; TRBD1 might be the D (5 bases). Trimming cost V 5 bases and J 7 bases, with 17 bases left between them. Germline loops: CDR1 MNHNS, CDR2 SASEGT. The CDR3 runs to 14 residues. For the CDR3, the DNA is TGTGCCAGCAGTTCGCCAAGGGAGGGACGTGGCTACACCTTC. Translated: CASSSPREGRGYTF.